The 24 T cell receptor beta chains listed next were all sequenced from one sample in a study of identical twins. TCRdb itself ran the 5' RACE reads through MiXCR, one entry per CDR3 protein. The sample carries approximately 210,000 distinct CDR3 sequences, 6.5% recorded once. The data were also submitted as part of a second study, on T cells expressing NK-cell markers.

The material sequenced was CD8+ T cells sorted from blood. The receptor set was obtained from a young woman in good health.

Ten or more counts support this clonotype. The chain has TRBV5-1 and TRBJ2-5; 11 bases map to TRBD1. The J segment lost 5 bases and the V segment lost 0 bases, leaving 0 bases of the junction unmatched. Germline values: CDR1 SGHRS, CDR2 YFSETQ. This CDR3 is 14 amino acids long. The CDR3 DNA sequence: TGCGCCAGCAGCTTGGGGGACAGGGGGGAGACCCAGTACTTC. As protein: CASSLGDRGETQYF.

This clonotype has at least ten counts. The rearrangement joins TRBV2 to TRBJ2-1; D uncertain. The CDR3 totals 15 residues. CDR1 is SNHLY, CDR2 FYNNEI, per germline. V was trimmed by 1 base and J by 10 bases, leaving 17 bases between them. As DNA, the CDR3 is TGTGCCAGCAGTGAAGGGCCCAACAGAGACGCAGAGCAGTTCTTC. It yields the protein CASSEGPNRDAEQFF. Combining the CDR3 with reference TRBV2 and TRBJ2-1 gives the whole variable domain EPEVTQTPSHQVTQMGQEVILRCVPISNHLYFYWYRQILGQKVEFLVSFYNNEISEKSEIFDDQFSVERPDGSNFTLKIRSTKLEDSAMYFCASSEGPNRDAEQFFGPGTRLTVL.

Many counts were recorded for this clonotype. This chain connects TRBV9 to TRBJ1-1; 7 positions agree with TRBD1. CDR3 length equals 15 residues. CDR1 SGDLS and CDR2 YYNGEE come from the germline V gene. Germline trimming cut 4 bases from V and 6 bases from J; bases unmatched to any gene: 12. CDR3 region: CASSPPTGLESEAFF. CDR3 bases: TGTGCCAGCAGCCCCCCGACAGGGTTAGAGTCTGAAGCTTTCTTT.

The J gene is TRBJ1-1, the V gene TRBV29-1; the D gene is possibly TRBD1 (5 bases). V lost 7 bases and J lost 4, with 7 bases in between. This CDR3 is built from 10 residues. CDR1 and CDR2 from the germline V gene are SQVTM and ANQGSEA. The CDR3 nucleotides are TGCAGCGCCCAGGGCACTGAAGCTTTCTTT. The encoded protein is CSAQGTEAFF. Supplemented by reference TRBV29-1 and TRBJ1-1, the full variable domain reads SAVISQKPSRDICQRGTSLTIQCQVDSQVTMMFWYRQQPGQSLTLIATANQGSEATYESGFVIDKFPISRPNLTFSTLTVSNMSPEDSSIYLCSAQGTEAFFGQGTRLTVV.

This chain uses TRBV4-2 with TRBJ1-5; no clear D gene. The V end lost 9 bases, the J end lost 6 bases, and 15 bases lay between the germline ends. Germline assignment: CDR1 LGHNA and CDR2 YNFKEQ. CDR3 length equals 13 residues. The CDR3 nucleotides are TGTGCCAGGGGCCCTCGGGCAGGTCAGCCCCAGCATTTT. Translated: CARGPRAGQPQHF.

CDR3 in amino acids: CASSADLGLAGGTDTQYF. The DNA for the CDR3 is TGCGCCAGCAGCGCGGACTTGGGACTAGCGGGGGGCACAGATACGCAGTATTTT. The genes are TRBV5-1 and TRBJ2-3, with 14 positions matching TRBD2. The CDR3 loop spans 18 amino acids. V gave up 4 bases and J gave up 1 base; unmatched junction bases: 8. In germline, CDR1 is SGHRS, CDR2 YFSETQ.

The J gene is TRBJ2-7, the V gene TRBV29-1, with 7 bases identical to TRBD2. The V gene's germline CDR1 is SQVTM and CDR2 ANQGSEA. V shed 2 bases, J shed 0 bases, and the junction held 4 bases outside the gene matches. The CDR3 spans 14 residues. The CDR3 here is CSVEWGGSSYEQYF. For the CDR3, the DNA is TGCAGCGTTGAATGGGGGGGGAGCTCCTACGAGCAGTACTTC.

This clonotype was observed a few times. The V gene is TRBV19, the J gene TRBJ1-3; TRBD1 is a possible D gene (6 bases). V was clipped by 6 bases and J by 0 bases, with 12 bases between them. CDR1 LNHDA and CDR2 SQIVND come from the germline V gene (reference sequence). The CDR3 contains 15 residues. CDR3 loop: CASSRDIHSGNTIYF. The CDR3 DNA is TGTGCCAGTAGCAGGGACATCCACTCTGGAAACACCATATATTTT.

The chain uses TRBV9 and TRBJ1-2; no clear D gene. This CDR3 region has 13 residues. The ends were cut back, 5 bases at V and 0 bases at J, with 8 bases in the middle. Looked up from germline, CDR1 is SGDLS and CDR2 is YYNGEE. CDR3 sequence (DNA): TGTGCCAGCAGGACCCAGGCTAACTATGGCTACACCTTC. This sequence encodes CASRTQANYGYTF.

Note on this clonotype: Likely a read error: the CDR3 ends without its conserved phenylalanine or tryptophan. The DNA is omitted, as the CDR3 cannot be located on it reliably, and the CDR3 follows TCRdb's listing. The CDR3 loop reads CSAGPPGTAAL. The chain uses TRBV20-1 and TRBJ2-5; the table's D call, TRBD1, has no DNA check behind it. Germline V gene sequence: CDR1 DFQATT, CDR2 SNEGSKA (reference sequence). Both ends counted, the CDR3 spans 11 residues.

This clonotype came up a few times. This sequence joins TRBV27 and TRBJ1-6; no definite D call. The CDR3 is 14 residues long. Germline V gene sequence: CDR1 MNHEY, CDR2 SMNVEV (reference sequence). Trimming took off 5 bases at V and 3 bases at J, with 8 bases between the two ends. Written as DNA, the CDR3 is TGTGCCAGCAGTCACACCGTCTATAATTCACCCCTCCACTTT. It translates to CASSHTVYNSPLHF.

The V call is TRBV11-2, the J call TRBJ2-7; perhaps TRBD2 as D (6 bases). This CDR3 comprises 13 residues. Trimming removed 3 bases from V and 6 bases from J, with 12 bases in between. Per germline, CDR1 SGHAT and CDR2 FQNNGV. CDR3 amino acids: CASSFLSGGEQYF. In nucleotides, the CDR3 is TGTGCCAGCAGCTTTTTGTCCGGGGGCGAGCAGTACTTC. The full variable domain, its missing parts supplied by reference TRBV11-2 and TRBJ2-7, is EAGVAQSPRYKIIEKRQSVAFWCNPISGHATLYWYQQILGQGPKLLIQFQNNGVVDDSQLPKDRFSAERLKGVDSTLKIQPAKLEDSAVYLCASSFLSGGEQYFGPGTRLTVT.

The CDR3 DNA reads TGTGCCAGCAGTTACTCGTTTGGGACTAGCCACAATGAGCAGTTCTTC. Its translation is CASSYSFGTSHNEQFF. The chain is built from TRBV6-5 and TRBJ2-1, with 9 nucleotides matching TRBD2. The germline V gene encodes CDR1 MNHEY and CDR2 SVGAGI. The J segment lost 5 bases and the V segment lost 0 bases, leaving 5 bases of the junction unmatched. The CDR3 loop spans 16 amino acids.

The table lists this clonotype with many counts. V usage is TRBV7-6 and J usage is TRBJ1-5; D gene unclear. Trimming removed 1 base from V and 6 bases from J, with 10 bases in between. The CDR3 runs to 14 residues. Looked up from germline, CDR1 is SGHVS and CDR2 is FNYEAQ. The CDR3 loop reads CASSLEGMGQPQHF. CDR3 nucleotide sequence: TGTGCCAGCAGCTTAGAAGGGATGGGTCAGCCCCAGCATTTT.

This clonotype came up a few times. The chain employs TRBV6-4 and TRBJ2-1; 7 nucleotides match TRBD2. J gave up 4 bases and V 6 bases, and 9 bases lay outside the gene matches. The germline V gene has CDR1 MRHNA and CDR2 SNTAGT. The CDR3 spans 15 residues. The CDR3 DNA reads as TGTGCCAGCAGCTATACTAGCGTAGGATACAATGAGCAGTTCTTC. Protein: CASSYTSVGYNEQFF.

The table lists this clonotype with many counts. The J gene is TRBJ1-5, the V gene TRBV12-3 or TRBV12-4; D might be TRBD1 (5 bases). Trimming removed 9 bases at V and 7 bases at J, with 16 bases between. The CDR3 consists of 13 residues. The CDR3 protein is CASTRGDFQPQHF. CDR3 coding DNA: TGTGCCAGTACGCGGGGCGATTTCCAGCCCCAGCATTTT.

This clonotype was found a few times. The genes are TRBV9 and TRBJ1-5; 11 bases match TRBD1. Losses at the gene ends were 3 bases for V and 6 bases for J; bases not matched to a gene: 2. The CDR3 length is 14 residues. Germline V gives CDR1 SGDLS, CDR2 YYNGEE. The CDR3 is CASSAGQGGQPQHF. CDR3 coding DNA: TGTGCCAGCAGCGCGGGACAGGGGGGTCAGCCCCAGCATTTT.

The chain links TRBV27 to TRBJ2-1, with a possible D match to TRBD1 (6 bases). With 0 bases removed from V and 5 bases from J, the gap between germline ends came to 14 bases. Germline CDR1 MNHEY, CDR2 SMNVEV (reference sequence). The CDR3 loop spans 16 amino acids. CDR3: CASSLSAPGHDNEQFF. The CDR3 coding sequence is TGTGCCAGCAGTTTATCGGCCCCGGGACATGACAATGAGCAGTTCTTC.

This clonotype came up many times. The J gene is TRBJ1-1, the V gene TRBV27, with D possibly matching TRBD1 (6 bases). Germline values: CDR1 MNHEY, CDR2 SMNVEV (reference sequence). The CDR3 totals 13 residues. V shed 6 bases and J shed 1 base, with 9 bases lying between them. CDR3 sequence reads: CASSWGQNTEAFF. In DNA, the CDR3 is TGTGCCAGCAGCTGGGGACAGAACACTGAAGCTTTCTTT.

This clonotype was seen more than once but under ten times. This chain links TRBV14 with TRBJ2-5; tentative D call: TRBD2 (6 bases). CDR3 size: 15 residues. Per germline, CDR1 SGHDN and CDR2 FVKESK. V was pared by 1 base and J by 5 bases, with 14 bases between. The CDR3 is CASSQVTGVGETQYF. Here the CDR3 DNA reads TGTGCCAGCAGCCAAGTAACGGGGGTCGGTGAGACCCAGTACTTC.

The CDR3 nucleotides read TGTGCCAGCAGTCCTGAGGGCAAGCGCAGCACAGATACGCAGTATTTT. This gives the protein CASSPEGKRSTDTQYF. J is TRBJ2-3 and V is TRBV5-5; a possible D gene is TRBD2 (5 bases). V shed 5 bases and J shed 0 bases, with 16 bases lying between them. The CDR3 consists of 16 residues. The germline V gene has CDR1 SGHKS and CDR2 YYEKEE (reference sequence). The variable domain in full, with the rest retrieved from reference TRBV5-5 and TRBJ2-3, is DAGVTQSPTHLIKTRGQQVTLRCSPISGHKSVSWYQQVLGQGPQFIFQYYEKEERGRGNFPDRFSARQFPNYSSELNVNALLLGDSALYLCASSPEGKRSTDTQYFGPGTRLTVL.

The chain joins TRBV7-6 to TRBJ2-7, with 9 bases matching TRBD1. Unmatched junction bases numbered 6, after V lost 3 bases and J lost 6 bases. The CDR3 contains 14 residues. Looked up from germline, CDR1 is SGHVS and CDR2 is FNYEAQ. CDR3 sequence (DNA): TGTGCCAGCAGCTTTTCAACAGGGGGCGTCGAGCAGTACTTC. Residues: CASSFSTGGVEQYF. Variable domain in full (rest from reference TRBV7-6 and TRBJ2-7): GAGVSQSPRYKVTKRGQDVALRCDPISGHVSLYWYRQALGQGPEFLTYFNYEAQQDKSGLPNDRFSAERPEGSISTLTIQRTEQRDSAMYRCASSFSTGGVEQYFGPGTRLTVT.

This clonotype was seen only a few times. The V gene is TRBV2, the J gene TRBJ2-1; 7 bases fit TRBD2. Germline loops: CDR1 SNHLY, CDR2 FYNNEI. This CDR3 is built from 15 residues. Trimming at V came to 7 bases and at J to 8 bases, leaving 14 bases not matched to a gene. The chain's CDR3 is CASKRVGGSRHEQFF. The CDR3 region has the DNA TGTGCCAGCAAGCGGGTTGGCGGGAGTCGCCATGAGCAGTTCTTC.

The rearrangement joins TRBV5-5 to TRBJ1-2; D not resolved. The CDR3 extends over 15 amino acids. CDR1 and CDR2 from the germline V gene are SGHKS and YYEKEE (reference sequence). V dropped 4 bases and J dropped 4 bases, with 17 bases sitting between them. As DNA, the CDR3 is TGTGCCAGCAGCCCACGGAGGACCGCCCCCTATGGCTACACCTTC. It translates to CASSPRRTAPYGYTF.